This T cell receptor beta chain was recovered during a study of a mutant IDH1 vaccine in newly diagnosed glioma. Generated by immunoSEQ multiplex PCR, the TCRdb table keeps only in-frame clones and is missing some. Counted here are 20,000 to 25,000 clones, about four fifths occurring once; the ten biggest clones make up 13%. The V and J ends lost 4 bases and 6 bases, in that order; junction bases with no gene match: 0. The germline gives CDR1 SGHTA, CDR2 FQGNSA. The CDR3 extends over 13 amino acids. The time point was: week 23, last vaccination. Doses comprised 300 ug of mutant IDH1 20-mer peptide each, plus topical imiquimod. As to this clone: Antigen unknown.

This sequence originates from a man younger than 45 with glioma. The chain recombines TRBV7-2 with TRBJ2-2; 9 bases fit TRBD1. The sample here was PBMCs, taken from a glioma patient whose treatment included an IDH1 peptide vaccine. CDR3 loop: CASSWTGAGELFF. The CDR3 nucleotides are TGTGCCAGCAGCTGGACAGGGGCCGGGGAGCTGTTTTTT. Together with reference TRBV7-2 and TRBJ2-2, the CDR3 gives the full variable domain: GAGVSQSPSNKVTEKGKDVELRCDPISGHTALYWYRQSLGQGLEFLIYFQGNSAPDKSGLPSDRFSAERTGGSVSTLTIQRTQQEDSAVYLCASSWTGAGELFFGEGSRLTVL.